The rows below give T cell receptor beta chains drawn from one sample of a study of cytomegalovirus exposure and HLA in healthy donors. Assay used: immunoSEQ multiplex PCR; TCRdb lists only in-frame clones, some missing. The listing records 200,000 to 250,000 clones. The sample comprised PBMCs. The receptors shown here come from a girl aged 2 to 9 in good health and CMV-seropositive. The CDR3 runs from the conserved cysteine through the conserved F or W. The order of the fields is J gene, V gene, D gene, CDR3 DNA, CDR3 protein. The D gene is left open where the match is weak.

TRBJ2-3,TRBV29-1,-,TGCAGCGGGTCACTCCCGACAGGAAAAACAGATACGCAGTATTTT,CSGSLPTGKTDTQYF
TRBJ1-1,TRBV5-5,-,TGTGCCAGCAGTAATTACGCGGTAAACACTGAAGCTTTCTTT,CASSNYAVNTEAFF
TRBJ2-7,TRBV9,TRBD2,TGTGCCAGCAGCGGTCCGGGAGGGGACGAGCAGTACTTC,CASSGPGGDEQYF
TRBJ1-2,TRBV19,-,TGTGCCAGTAGCCAAAGGACAGCGAATGGCTACACCTTC,CASSQRTANGYTF
TRBJ2-7,TRBV27,TRBD2,TGTGCCAGCAGTTTAGTTGCGGGAGGGCCCCCGCAGTACTTC,CASSLVAGGPPQYF
TRBJ1-5,TRBV9,TRBD1,TGTGCCAGCAGCGTAGGGCCAGGGGGTGATAATCAGCCCCAGCATTTT,CASSVGPGGDNQPQHF
TRBJ2-7,TRBV28,TRBD2,TGTGCCAGCAGTCCCCAGCCGGTGACTAGCGGGAATCTCTTC,CASSPQPVTSGNLF
TRBJ2-5,TRBV7-9,-,TGTGCCAGCAGCTTAGAGAACTGGGAGGAGACCCAGTACTTC,CASSLENWEETQYF
TRBJ1-5,TRBV7-8,TRBD1,TGTGCCAGCAGCTTAGCGCGGTCCAGGGGGAATCAGCCCCAGCATTTT,CASSLARSRGNQPQHF
TRBJ2-7,TRBV19,TRBD1,TGTGCCAGTAGTATCCCGGGACAGGGCTCCTACGAGCAGTACTTC,CASSIPGQGSYEQYF
TRBJ2-7,TRBV7-2,TRBD2,TGTGCCAGTGGGGGACTAGCGGGAGGGCCGTCACACGAGCAGTACTTC,CASGGLAGGPSHEQYF
TRBJ2-2,TRBV7-8,-,TGTGCCAGCAGCTTATACCCTGCGACGAACACCGGGGAGCTGTTTTTT,CASSLYPATNTGELFF
TRBJ2-7,TRBV25-1,TRBD2,TGTGCCAGCAGTGAATTGGAAGCGGGAGGCTACGAGCAGTACTTC,CASSELEAGGYEQYF
TRBJ2-2,TRBV11-2,-,TGTGCCAGCAGCTTAACCACGGGCACCGGGGAGCTGTTTTTT,CASSLTTGTGELFF
TRBJ1-5,TRBV2,-,TGTGCCAGCAGTGAGTCGACATCGCCCCTCCGGCCCCAGCATTTT,CASSESTSPLRPQHF
TRBJ2-2,TRBV6-1,-,TGTGCCAGCAGCCTCGACCCAGCGGGTACCGGGGAGCTGTTTTTT,CASSLDPAGTGELFF
TRBJ1-1,TRBV6-6,-,TGTGCCAGCAGCCCCGGACAGTTTGAAGCTTTCTTT,CASSPGQFEAFF
TRBJ2-1,TRBV2,TRBD2,TGTGCCAGCAGTGAATTTACGCACTCTCCGACTAGCGGTAAACAATACAATGAGCAGTTCTTC,CASSEFTHSPTSGKQYNEQFF
TRBJ2-7,TRBV7-9,TRBD2,TGTGCCAGCAGCTCGCTGGGGACTAGCTCAAGTACCTACGAGCAGTACTTC,CASSSLGTSSSTYEQYF
TRBJ2-3,TRBV5-8,TRBD1,TGTGCCACCTCACTCACCTCCGGGACAGTCACAGATACGCAGTATTTT,CATSLTSGTVTDTQYF
TRBJ2-1,TRBV9,-,TGTGCCAGCAGCGGACGACTTGCGGTGGGAGAAAGCTCCTACAATGAGCAGTTCTTC,CASSGRLAVGESSYNEQFF
TRBJ2-1,TRBV15,-,TGTGCCACCAGCAGAGATCAGGCTGTCTACAATGAGCAGTTCTTC,CATSRDQAVYNEQFF
TRBJ2-5,TRBV11-2,TRBD2,TGTGCCAGCAGCTCCGGACTAGCGGGCCACCAAGAGACCCAGTACTTC,CASSSGLAGHQETQYF
TRBJ1-5,TRBV7-9,TRBD1,TGTGCCAGCAGGGGGCAGGGGGCGGGTAATCAGCCCCAGCATTTT,CASRGQGAGNQPQHF